Below, 16 T cell receptor beta chains from the same sample are listed, as sequenced in a study of cytomegalovirus exposure and HLA in healthy donors. Primers for the PCR totalled 60 Vbeta and 13 Jbeta. Sequenced by immunoSEQ multiplex PCR; TCRdb stores in-frame clones only, minus some. The table has around 170,000 clones, over 70% seen once. Source material: PBMCs. The source is a man aged 50 to 59 in good health and CMV-seronegative.

The chain has TRBV7-8 and TRBJ1-3, with 8 bases lining up with TRBD1. Germline CDR1 and CDR2: SGHVS and FQNEAQ. J was trimmed by 6 bases and V by 3 bases; bases with no gene match: 22. The CDR3 length is 20 residues. CDR3 protein: CASSLPTYQETGVTTNTIYF. CDR3 nucleotide sequence: TGTGCCAGCAGCTTGCCAACTTATCAAGAGACAGGGGTAACGACAAACACCATATATTTT.

The chain has TRBV29-1 and TRBJ1-2; no clear D. CDR3 length: 12 residues. CDR1 and CDR2 from the germline V gene are SQVTM and ANQGSEA. Trimming took 4 bases from V and 8 from J, leaving 14 bases between them. CDR3 sequence reads: CSVGRPREGYTF. CDR3 coding DNA: TGCAGCGTTGGGAGACCGAGGGAAGGCTACACCTTC.

This clone was counted a single time. The chain links TRBV5-5 to TRBJ2-5; D might be TRBD2 (8 bases). The CDR3 spans 16 residues. Trimming took off 2 bases at V and 4 bases at J, with 18 bases between the two ends. Germline-derived CDR1 and CDR2 are SGHKS and YYEKEE (reference sequence). CDR3 coding DNA: TGTGCCAGCAGCTTCCGGGGGGGACAGAGAGGAGAGACCCAGTACTTC. It yields the protein CASSFRGGQRGETQYF.

In this sample, this clone turned up a few times. The J gene is TRBJ1-6, the V gene TRBV6-7; D not certain. TRBV6-7 is an open reading frame whose function is uncertain. The CDR3 is made up of 13 amino acids. Trimming removed 9 bases from V and 8 bases from J, with 14 bases in between. CDR3 DNA sequence: TGTGCCAGTCGGGAGATGGAGTATTCACCCCTCCACTTT. Its translation is CASREMEYSPLHF.

The chain has TRBV4-1 and TRBJ1-1, with 7 bases matching TRBD1. This CDR3 contains 15 residues. J was trimmed by 2 bases and V by 0 bases; bases with no gene match: 3. Germline V lookup: CDR1 MGHRA, CDR2 YSYEKL. The CDR3 loop reads CASSQDDRVNTEAFF. CDR3 coding DNA: TGCGCCAGCAGCCAAGATGACAGGGTCAACACTGAAGCTTTCTTT.

V usage is TRBV29-1 and J usage is TRBJ1-1, with 8 bases fitting TRBD1. V gave up 6 bases and J gave up 1 base; unmatched junction bases: 4. This CDR3 has 13 amino acids. Germline CDR1 SQVTM, CDR2 ANQGSEA. The CDR3 DNA is TGCAGCGTGTCGACAGGGGAGAACACTGAAGCTTTCTTT. Translation gives CSVSTGENTEAFF.

This chain uses TRBV7-3 with TRBJ2-1; 11 nucleotides agree with TRBD1. This CDR3 is 15 amino acids long. Germline V gene sequence: CDR1 SGHTA, CDR2 FQGTGA. V was pared by 3 bases and J by 7 bases, with 5 bases of the junction left unmatched. The CDR3 is CASSLNRDRGNEQFF. In DNA form, the CDR3 reads TGTGCCAGCAGCTTGAACCGGGACAGGGGGAATGAGCAGTTCTTC. The full variable domain, rest sourced from reference TRBV7-3 and TRBJ2-1, is GAGVSQTPSNKVTEKGKYVELRCDPISGHTALYWYRQSLGQGPEFLIYFQGTGAADDSGLPNDRFFAVRPEGSVSTLKIQRTERGDSAVYLCASSLNRDRGNEQFFGPGTRLTVL.

V gene TRBV2 combines with J gene TRBJ1-1; D call uncertain. This CDR3 is 14 amino acids long. V lost 7 bases, J lost 5 bases, and 17 bases lay in between. Germline V lookup: CDR1 SNHLY, CDR2 FYNNEI. The CDR3 DNA reads TGTGCCAGCATCCTCAGTGGTGGCGGGACTGAAGCTTTCTTT. Translated, it gives CASILSGGGTEAFF.

This clone was seen only a few times. The DNA for the CDR3 is TGTGCCAGTAAGACAGGTCTTAGCAATCAGCCCCAGCATTTT. Amino acids: CASKTGLSNQPQHF. The rearrangement links TRBV2 to TRBJ1-5, with D perhaps TRBD1 (6 bases). Trimming left V 9 bases short and J 0 bases short, with 12 bases between. Germline V gene data show CDR1 as SNHLY and CDR2 as FYNNEI. The length of the CDR3 is 14 residues.

This chain joins TRBV18 and TRBJ1-1; 8 nucleotides match TRBD1. Unmatched junction bases numbered 4, after V lost 0 bases and J lost 4 bases. The CDR3 is 15 amino acids. Germline V gene sequence: CDR1 KGHSH, CDR2 LQKENI. The CDR3 coding sequence is TGTGCCAGCTCACCACCGGGTGGACAGGGCACTGAAGCTTTCTTT. Translation: CASSPPGGQGTEAFF.

The chain has TRBV18 and TRBJ1-6, with D unresolved. From germline, CDR1 is KGHSH and CDR2 LQKENI. The V and J ends lost 5 bases and 5 bases respectively, with 13 bases between them. The CDR3 loop spans 15 amino acids. CDR3 sequence: CASSISESDNSPLHF. Here the CDR3 DNA reads TGTGCCAGCTCAATATCGGAGTCTGATAATTCACCCCTCCACTTT.

In this sample, this clone turned up once. V and J are TRBV10-2 and TRBJ1-6; 8 nucleotides agree with TRBD1. This CDR3 comprises 15 residues. V shed 7 bases, J shed 6 bases, and the junction held 8 bases outside the gene matches. Germline V lookup: CDR1 WSHSY, CDR2 SAAADI. CDR3 DNA: TGCGCCAGCACCAAGACAGGGGTCGTTAATTCACCCCTCCACTTT. Encoded protein: CASTKTGVVNSPLHF.

The chain is built from TRBV19 and TRBJ2-6; D possibly corresponds to TRBD1 (5 bases). With 5 bases removed from V and 18 bases from J, the gap between germline ends came to 17 bases. Germline V gene sequence: CDR1 LNHDA, CDR2 SQIVND (reference sequence). The CDR3 totals 12 residues. The CDR3 DNA reads as TGTGCCAGTAGTTCCAGGGTAGGAGATGCGACTTTC. This encodes CASSSRVGDATF.

The V and J genes are TRBV19 and TRBJ1-2; 10 bases map to TRBD1. Germline V lookup: CDR1 LNHDA, CDR2 SQIVND (reference sequence). With 2 bases clipped from V and 7 bases from J, the junction kept 1 base outside the gene matches. The CDR3 is 13 residues long. The CDR3 region has the DNA TGTGCCAGTAGTATACGGGACAGGGGTGGCTACACCTTC. The encoded protein is CASSIRDRGGYTF. The full variable domain, with the rest looked up from reference TRBV19 and TRBJ1-2, is DGGITQSPKYLFRKEGQNVTLSCEQNLNHDAMYWYRQDPGQGLRLIYYSQIVNDFQKGDIAEGYSVSREKKESFPLTVTSAQKNPTAFYLCASSIRDRGGYTFGSGTRLTVV.

V gene TRBV2 combines with J gene TRBJ1-2, with D unresolved. With 7 bases removed from V and 3 bases from J, the gap between germline ends came to 15 bases. This CDR3 contains 14 residues. From germline, CDR1 is SNHLY and CDR2 FYNNEI. The CDR3 loop reads CASTPRLADYGYTF. As DNA, the CDR3 is TGTGCCAGCACCCCTAGGTTGGCAGACTATGGCTACACCTTC. The full variable domain, completed using reference TRBV2 and TRBJ1-2, is EPEVTQTPSHQVTQMGQEVILRCVPISNHLYFYWYRQILGQKVEFLVSFYNNEISEKSEIFDDQFSVERPDGSNFTLKIRSTKLEDSAMYFCASTPRLADYGYTFGSGTRLTVV.

Details on this clone: At one of its ends the junction is not consistent with the germline gene, which may arise from a read error. The rearrangement joins TRBV7-9 to TRBJ1-1, with TRBD1 as a possible D gene (5 bases). The CDR3 is 16 residues long. Germline-derived CDR1 and CDR2 are SEHNR and FQNEAQ (reference sequence). CDR3 residues: CSSSLRDGRPNTEAFF. CDR3 sequence (DNA): TGTTCCAGCAGCTTAAGGGACGGGAGACCGAACACTGAAGCTTTCTTT.